What follows are 4 T cell receptor beta chains derived from one specimen sequenced in a study of control samples from healthy donors and cancer patients. Libraries were prepared by immunoSEQ multiplex PCR; TCRdb keeps only in-frame clonotypes and omits some of them. The top ten hold over 1% of the sample, which has just over 90,000 clones, approximately 86% seen once. The sequenced sample consisted of blood. The receptors stem from a woman aged 45-59 years in good health.

The J gene is TRBJ2-5, the V gene TRBV2, with TRBD2 matching 7 bases. V was clipped by 1 base and J by 5 bases; unmatched bases: 7. Germline V gives CDR1 SNHLY, CDR2 FYNNEI. This CDR3 has 15 residues. CDR3 nucleotide sequence: TGTGCCAGCAGTGAAGACCCTAGCGGCTGGGAGACCCAGTACTTC. Translating gives CASSEDPSGWETQYF.

This clone came up a few times. The V gene is TRBV12-5, the J gene TRBJ1-1, with D uncertain. The V end was cut by 2 bases, the J end by 0 bases, with 13 bases between. This CDR3 is 16 amino acids long. Looked up from germline, CDR1 is LGHNT and CDR2 is FRNRAP. CDR3 region: CASGLKGLLMNTEAFF. In DNA, the CDR3 is TGTGCTAGTGGTTTGAAAGGGTTGCTAATGAACACTGAAGCTTTCTTT.

The rearrangement uses TRBV7-6 and TRBJ2-3, with D unclear. This CDR3 spans 19 amino acids. The germline V gene has CDR1 SGHVS and CDR2 FNYEAQ. V was trimmed by 1 base and J by 2 bases, leaving 22 bases between them. In DNA, the CDR3 is TGTGCCAGCAGCTTAGTTTTGTGGGGTATGGACGGAAACACAGATACGCAGTATTTT. Protein product: CASSLVLWGMDGNTDTQYF.

The V call is TRBV5-1, the J call TRBJ1-2, with 7 nucleotides matching TRBD1. Losses at the gene ends were 4 bases for V and 3 bases for J; bases not matched to a gene: 3. Germline values: CDR1 SGHRS, CDR2 YFSETQ. This CDR3 is built from 13 residues. The CDR3 is CASSGTGDYGYTF. The CDR3 DNA sequence: TGCGCCAGCAGCGGAACAGGGGACTATGGCTACACCTTC.